This T cell receptor beta chain was profiled in a study of blood T cell repertoires in COVID-19. Across the study: Some COVID-19 samples were acute and others convalescent; all came from the United States, Italy and Spain. T cells, B-cell-depleted T cells, or PBMCs provided the cDNA or gDNA that served as material.

Trimming removed 5 bases from V and 5 bases from J; junction bases left unmatched: 9. Germline assignment: CDR1 SGHNT and CDR2 YYREEE (reference sequence). This CDR3 spans 14 amino acids. Original processing methods: Estimation of nucleated cell counts was performed using reference gene primer amplification. Assay used: immunoSEQ multiplex PCR; TCRdb lists only in-frame clones, some missing. The DNA was the basis for D and trimming; V, J and clone size are from that table. The sample lists roughly 120,000 clones, 85% occurring once. The sequencing input was peripheral blood. The J gene is TRBJ2-7, the V gene TRBV5-4; 8 bases map to TRBD1. The receptor was isolated from a man aged 40-50 years with acute or convalescent COVID-19. CDR3 in amino acids: CASRSRDRSDEQYF. The CDR3 DNA reads as TGTGCCAGCAGATCCCGGGACAGGTCGGACGAGCAGTACTTC.